The rows below give T cell receptor beta chains drawn from one sample of a study of CD8 T cells in ankylosing spondylitis. TCRdb re-called the 5' RACE reads through MiXCR, storing one row per CDR3 protein. This sample has hundreds of thousands of distinct CDR3 sequences; about 10% occur once, and the top ten carry approximately 0.46%. Sequencing was done on a sample of blood, either unsorted or a sorted T cell fraction (not recorded which). The receptors here all came from a male donor with ankylosing spondylitis. Both conserved end residues are part of each CDR3. Each record gives: J gene, V gene, D gene, clone size, CDR3 protein, CDR3 DNA. The D gene is left open where the match is weak. The size of a clone is reported for some rows only, either as once, few or many, or as a class for expanded clones.

TRBJ2-7	TRBV29-1	.	many	CSVEFPGRRPYEQYF	TGCAGCGTTGAGTTCCCCGGCAGGAGACCCTACGAGCAGTACTTC
TRBJ1-4	TRBV18	.	.	CASSGPDRNEKLFF	TGTGCCAGCTCAGGGCCCGACAGGAATGAAAAACTGTTTTTT
TRBJ2-7	TRBV5-1	.	many	CASSLGMESTEQYF	TGCGCCAGCAGCTTGGGGATGGAGAGTACCGAGCAGTACTTC
TRBJ2-7	TRBV6-1	TRBD1	few	CNSRLTGQGIYEQYF	TGTAACAGCAGGCTGACGGGACAGGGGATCTACGAGCAGTACTTC
TRBJ1-6	TRBV7-2	.	few	CASSLRDTVSPLHF	TGTGCCAGCAGCTTGCGGGACACAGTTTCACCCCTCCACTTT
TRBJ1-2	TRBV4-3	.	.	CASSQVSGHLNYGYTF	TGCGCCAGCAGCCAAGTTTCGGGACATCTTAACTATGGCTACACCTTC
TRBJ2-2	TRBV10-2	.	.	CARQELANTGELFF	TGCGCCAGACAGGAGCTCGCGAACACCGGGGAGCTGTTTTTT
TRBJ2-6	TRBV6-5	.	few	CASRSYTDVLTF	TGTGCCAGCAGATCCTATACAGACGTCCTGACTTTC
TRBJ2-5	TRBV29-1	.	.	CSVAEETQYF	TGCAGCGTTGCCGAAGAGACCCAGTACTTC
TRBJ2-7	TRBV27	.	many	CARALRDTLDEQYF	TGTGCCAGGGCTCTCCGGGACACCCTGGACGAGCAGTACTTC
TRBJ2-3	TRBV29-1	.	many	CSVLTWGTQYF	TGCAGCGTGCTCACCTGGGGTACGCAGTATTTT
TRBJ2-5	TRBV20-1	.	few	CSASTGAHQETQYF	TGCAGTGCTAGTACGGGGGCTCACCAAGAGACCCAGTACTTC
TRBJ2-5	TRBV10-3	.	many	CAISESGLATIRETQYF	TGTGCCATCAGTGAGTCAGGGCTAGCGACTATAAGGGAGACCCAGTACTTC
TRBJ2-5	TRBV5-1	.	.	CASSVQGEETQYF	TGCGCCAGCAGCGTACAGGGAGAGGAGACCCAGTACTTC
TRBJ1-1	TRBV10-3	.	many	CAISKDMDLNTEAFF	TGTGCCATCAGTAAAGACATGGACTTGAACACTGAAGCTTTCTTT
TRBJ2-2	TRBV6-2/TRBV6-3	.	.	CASSYSISYTGELFF	TGTGCCAGCAGTTACTCTATAAGCTACACCGGGGAGCTGTTTTTT
TRBJ1-2	TRBV7-9	.	many	CASSYSGTYGYTF	TGTGCCAGCAGCTACTCAGGAACGTATGGCTACACCTTC
TRBJ1-6	TRBV20-1	.	few	CSARGRSPEPLHF	TGCAGTGCTAGGGGACGGTCCCCCGAACCCCTCCACTTT
TRBJ2-2	TRBV20-1	.	few	CSARGTSNTGELFF	TGCAGTGCTCGAGGGACATCGAACACCGGGGAGCTGTTTTTT
TRBJ2-2	TRBV29-1	.	many	CSVGYTGELFF	TGCAGCGTAGGTTACACCGGGGAGCTGTTTTTT
TRBJ2-3	TRBV20-1	TRBD2	few	CSALQTSGRADTQYF	TGCAGTGCCCTACAGACTAGCGGGAGGGCAGATACGCAGTATTTT
TRBJ2-1	TRBV4-3	TRBD2	.	CASSQDLVGTREAEQFF	TGCGCCAGCAGCCAAGATCTCGTCGGGACTAGAGAAGCTGAGCAGTTCTTC
TRBJ2-5	TRBV28	.	.	CASSLPNNQETQYF	TGTGCCAGCAGTTTACCCAACAATCAAGAGACCCAGTACTTC
TRBJ2-2	TRBV5-1	.	many	CASSLDEYRTGELFF	TGCGCCAGCAGCTTGGATGAGTACCGCACCGGGGAGCTGTTTTTT
TRBJ1-1	TRBV21-1	.	many	CASSKDRVNTEAFF	TGTGCCAGCAGCAAAGACCGGGTGAACACTGAAGCTTTCTTT
TRBJ1-2	TRBV12-3/TRBV12-4	.	few	CASRGDGSNYGYTF	TGTGCCAGCAGGGGGGACGGTTCTAACTATGGCTACACCTTC
TRBJ2-5	TRBV20-1	TRBD1	.	CSAPARQTGAETQYF	TGCAGTGCTCCGGCGAGACAGACAGGGGCAGAGACCCAGTACTTC
TRBJ1-2	TRBV29-1	.	.	CSVGETERGYTF	TGCAGCGTTGGTGAGACAGAGAGGGGCTACACCTTC
TRBJ1-6	TRBV9	TRBD1	few	CASSAEQGWDSPLHF	TGTGCCAGCAGCGCGGAACAGGGGTGGGATTCACCCCTCCACTTT
TRBJ2-5	TRBV7-8	TRBD2	.	CASSSTGLAGQETQYF	TGTGCCAGCAGCTCAACTGGACTAGCGGGGCAAGAGACCCAGTACTTC
TRBJ2-2	TRBV7-2	TRBD2	few	CASSFNGRIGELFF	TGTGCCAGCAGCTTCAACGGGAGGATCGGGGAGCTGTTTTTT